These 32 T cell receptor beta chains originate from one sample sequenced in a study of T cells in Graves' hyperthyroidism and ophthalmopathy. RNA transcripts gave rise to amplified TCR beta CDR3 regions. Primed by the HTBI set, a first-round RT-PCR was run on the TCR CDR3. TCRdb fed the multiplex PCR reads into MiXCR, producing one record per CDR3 protein. The data show fewer than 850,000 distinct CDR3 sequences, 17% seen once. Material for sequencing was blood. The receptors were sampled from a middle-aged man with Graves' hyperthyroidism.

About this clonotype: A clone one base away is much larger, so this may be a read error. This sequence joins TRBV2 and TRBJ2-2; 11 nucleotides align to TRBD2. Germline values: CDR1 SNHLY, CDR2 FYNNEI. The CDR3 contains 15 residues. The CDR3 DNA reads as TGTGCCAGCAGTGAATTAGCGGGAGGGGTCGGGGAGCTGCTTTTT. Residues: CASSELAGGVGELLF.

This clonotype was seen ten or more times. The CDR3 DNA follows: TGTGCCAGCAGTGACAGTAATAGCAATCAGCCCCAGCATTTT. It yields the protein CASSDSNSNQPQHF. V usage is TRBV7-2 and J usage is TRBJ1-5; tentatively, D is TRBD1 (5 bases). Trimming pared 6 bases from V and 0 bases from J, leaving 9 bases between. Germline CDR1 is SGHTA and CDR2 is FQGNSA. The CDR3 contains 14 residues. The variable domain in full, with the rest retrieved from reference TRBV7-2 and TRBJ1-5, is GAGVSQSPSNKVTEKGKDVELRCDPISGHTALYWYRQSLGQGLEFLIYFQGNSAPDKSGLPSDRFSAERTGGSVSTLTIQRTQQEDSAVYLCASSDSNSNQPQHFGDGTRLSIL.

This clonotype turned up a few times. The genes are TRBV24-1 and TRBJ1-5, with 10 bases identical to TRBD1. The CDR3 is 21 amino acids. The V segment lost 1 base and the J segment 2 bases; nucleotides outside the gene matches: 16. Germline loops: CDR1 KGHDR, CDR2 SFDVKD. CDR3 loop: CATSDFLIGGTGAKGNQPQHF. The CDR3 nucleotides are TGTGCCACCAGTGATTTCCTGATAGGGGGGACAGGGGCGAAGGGCAATCAGCCCCAGCATTTT.

This clonotype came up a few times. The chain joins TRBV28 to TRBJ1-5; D is undetermined. The ends were cut back, 3 bases at V and 2 bases at J, with 11 bases in the middle. The CDR3 contains 15 residues. The germline V gene encodes CDR1 MDHEN and CDR2 SYDVKM. The CDR3 DNA reads TGTGCCAGCAGTTTTTCCCACTTCGGCAATCAGCCCCAGCATTTT. Translated: CASSFSHFGNQPQHF.

The chain is built from TRBV12-3 or TRBV12-4 and TRBJ2-6; D gene uncertain. The CDR3 sequence is 13 residues long. V was pared by 8 bases and J by 2 bases, with 7 bases between. This CDR3 reads CASASTGANVLTF. The CDR3 DNA reads as TGTGCCAGCGCGTCAACTGGGGCCAACGTCCTGACTTTC.

The gene calls are TRBV12-3 or TRBV12-4 and TRBJ2-2; possibly TRBD2 for D (5 bases). The CDR3 contains 12 residues. V dropped 7 bases and J dropped 9 bases, with 12 bases sitting between them. CDR3 sequence reads: CASKYGIRELFF. The CDR3 region has the DNA TGTGCCAGCAAGTACGGGATACGGGAGCTGTTTTTT.

The rearrangement joins TRBV4-3 to TRBJ2-1; TRBD2 aligns across 9 bases. The CDR3 runs to 15 residues. The germline V gene encodes CDR1 LGHNA and CDR2 YSLEER. The V and J ends lost 0 bases and 6 bases, in that order; junction bases with no gene match: 3. The CDR3 sequence is CASSQEGTSLNEQFF. In DNA form, the CDR3 reads TGCGCCAGCAGCCAAGAGGGGACTAGCCTCAATGAGCAGTTCTTC.

In this sample, this clonotype turned up a few times. This chain links TRBV20-1 with TRBJ2-3, with 9 bases lining up with TRBD2. The V gene's germline CDR1 is DFQATT and CDR2 SNEGSKA (reference sequence). The CDR3 consists of 14 residues. V gave up 5 bases and J gave up 0 bases; unmatched junction bases: 3. The DNA of the CDR3 is TGCAGTGCTTGGACTAGCGCCAGCACAGATACGCAGTATTTT. This encodes CSAWTSASTDTQYF.

This clonotype was counted between two and nine times. In DNA, the CDR3 is TGTGCCACCTCACTGGGGACTAGCGGGAGAGAGACCCAGTACTTC. Translating it yields CATSLGTSGRETQYF. The V and J genes are TRBV4-2 and TRBJ2-5; 14 nucleotides agree with TRBD2. Trimming took 10 bases from V and 4 from J; bases not matched to a gene: 8. Germline CDR1 reads LGHNA; CDR2 reads YNFKEQ. The CDR3 runs to 15 residues.

V usage is TRBV19 and J usage is TRBJ1-5; D gene uncertain. The CDR3 covers 13 residues. Trimming removed 3 bases from V and 4 bases from J, with 7 bases in between. Per the germline V gene, CDR1 is LNHDA and CDR2 is SQIVND (reference sequence). The CDR3 DNA follows: TGTGCCAGTAGTATGGCGGGGAATCAGCCCCAGCATTTT. Translation: CASSMAGNQPQHF.

The rearrangement links TRBV5-1 to TRBJ1-2, with D unclear. The CDR3 runs 15 residues. Germline loops: CDR1 SGHRS, CDR2 YFSETQ. Trimming took 0 bases from V and 2 from J, leaving 11 bases between them. The CDR3 coding sequence is TGCGCCAGCAGCTTGGGAACAGTTAGGAACTATGGCTACACCTTC. It encodes CASSLGTVRNYGYTF.

Details on this clonotype: A single base separates this from a much larger clone, so it may be a read error. The CDR3 region has the DNA TGCTGTGCTAGACGAGGGGCCATTCAGTACTTC. Translated, it gives CCARRGAIQYF. The genes are TRBV20-1 and TRBJ2-4; tentatively, D is TRBD1 or TRBD2 (5 bases each). CDR1 is DFQATT, CDR2 SNEGSKA, per germline (reference sequence). The CDR3 is made up of 11 amino acids.

This clonotype was recorded at least ten times. The chain couples TRBV11-3 to TRBJ2-5; D remains ambiguous. V was pared by 5 bases and J by 2 bases, with 15 bases between. Germline loops: CDR1 SGHNT, CDR2 YENEEA. The CDR3 has 15 residues. The CDR3 sequence is CASSPKWGAQETQYF. The CDR3 DNA follows: TGTGCCAGCAGCCCAAAATGGGGTGCGCAAGAGACCCAGTACTTC. Variable domain in full (rest from reference TRBV11-3 and TRBJ2-5): EAGVVQSPRYKIIEKKQPVAFWCNPISGHNTLYWYLQNLGQGPELLIRYENEEAVDDSQLPKDRFSAERLKGVDSTLKIQPAELGDSAVYLCASSPKWGAQETQYFGPGTRLLVL.

The J gene is TRBJ1-5, the V gene TRBV7-9; D possibly corresponds to TRBD1 (5 bases). Germline values: CDR1 SEHNR, CDR2 FQNEAQ (reference sequence). The CDR3 is 15 amino acids. Trimming stripped 0 bases from V and 2 bases from J, with 8 bases between. This CDR3 is CASSLASRGNQPQHF. As DNA, the CDR3 is TGTGCCAGCAGCTTAGCCAGCAGGGGCAATCAGCCCCAGCATTTT.

This clonotype was counted ten times or more. The CDR3 bases are TGTGCCAGCAGTTCCCGGGACAGCAATCAGCCCCAGCATTTT. Amino acids: CASSSRDSNQPQHF. V gene TRBV6-1 combines with J gene TRBJ1-5, with TRBD1 as a possible D gene (5 bases). This CDR3 has 14 residues. Deletions cut 5 bases from V and 1 base from J, with 9 bases between. The germline V gene encodes CDR1 MNHNS and CDR2 SASEGT.

In this sample, this clonotype turned up many times. V is TRBV27 and J is TRBJ1-5; 8 bases line up with TRBD1. This CDR3 spans 14 amino acids. The germline V gene encodes CDR1 MNHEY and CDR2 SMNVEV (reference sequence). The junction had 4 bases not matched to a gene; V was cut back by 2 bases and J by 7 bases. CDR3 amino acids: CASSLRDRGQPQHF. As DNA, the CDR3 is TGTGCCAGCAGTTTAAGAGACAGGGGCCAGCCCCAGCATTTT.

The sample holds a few counts of this clonotype. This may be a read error: a much more frequent sequence differs by one nucleotide. The missing conserved phenylalanine or tryptophan at the end of this CDR3 makes a read error likely. The chain has TRBV5-6 and TRBJ2-7; D uncertain. The CDR3 spans 14 residues. The V and J ends lost 0 bases and 1 base respectively, with 8 bases between them. CDR1 SGHDT and CDR2 YYEEEE come from the germline V gene. The DNA of the CDR3 is TGTGCCAGCAGCTTGGACCTTACTTCCTACGAGCAGTACCTC. Amino acid sequence: CASSLDLTSYEQYL.

This clonotype came up a few times. The V call is TRBV5-8, the J call TRBJ1-1, with a tentative D call TRBD1 (5 bases). The CDR3 covers 13 residues. Between the trimmed V and J ends, which lost 3 bases and 6 bases, there was a span of 12 bases. Germline-derived CDR1 and CDR2 are SGHTS and YDEGEE. The CDR3 loop reads CASSSRVKSEAFF. In DNA form, the CDR3 reads TGTGCCAGCAGCTCCAGGGTCAAGTCTGAAGCTTTCTTT.

Comments on this clonotype: This may be a read error: a much more frequent sequence differs by one nucleotide. The chain recombines TRBV6-1 with TRBJ2-2; D is possibly TRBD1 or TRBD2 (5 bases each). Trimming shortened V by 5 bases and J by 1 base, and 11 bases separated the two germline ends. CDR1 and CDR2 from the germline V gene are MNHNS and SASEGT. CDR3 length: 15 residues. The CDR3 region has the DNA TGTGCCAGCAGTTCCTGGGACGGGAACACCGGGGAGCTGTTTTTT. Its translation: CASSSWDGNTGELFF.

This clonotype showed up many times. The gene calls are TRBV28 and TRBJ1-5; TRBD1 is a possible D gene (6 bases). Trimming shortened V by 1 base and J by 6 bases, and 10 bases separated the two germline ends. The CDR3 length is 14 residues. Germline-derived CDR1 and CDR2 are MDHEN and SYDVKM. CDR3 in DNA: TGTGCCAGCAGTTTATCCCAGGGGCCTCAGCCCCAGCATTTT. Translation gives CASSLSQGPQPQHF. Full variable domain (outside the CDR3, taken from reference TRBV28 and TRBJ1-5): DVKVTQSSRYLVKRTGEKVFLECVQDMDHENMFWYRQDPGLGLRLIYFSYDVKMKEKGDIPEGYSVSREKKERFSLILESASTNQTSMYLCASSLSQGPQPQHFGDGTRLSIL.

The sample holds many counts of this clonotype. The V and J genes are TRBV11-2 and TRBJ1-2; no clear D gene. CDR1 and CDR2 (germline): SGHAT, FQNNGV. The CDR3 is made up of 13 amino acids. Trimming pared 0 bases from V and 13 bases from J, leaving 15 bases between. As DNA, the CDR3 is TGTGCCAGCAGCTTAGATGGATTTACGGTCGGCACCTTC. It encodes CASSLDGFTVGTF.

This clonotype turned up a few times. This chain connects TRBV12-3 or TRBV12-4 to TRBJ2-1; no reliable D call. Between the trimmed V and J ends, which lost 4 bases and 6 bases, there was a span of 4 bases. The CDR3 has 11 amino acids. For the CDR3, the DNA is TGTGCCAGCAGTTATCTCAATGAGCAGTTCTTC. Encoded protein: CASSYLNEQFF.

The sample holds a few counts of this clonotype. The chain has TRBV24-1 and TRBJ1-5; TRBD1 might be the D (5 bases). Germline CDR1 reads KGHDR; CDR2 reads SFDVKD. Trimming pared 5 bases from V and 5 bases from J, leaving 9 bases between. This CDR3 spans 13 amino acids. The CDR3 DNA is TGTGCCACCAGTGGGGGGATCGATCAGCCCCAGCATTTT. Its translation: CATSGGIDQPQHF.

The sample holds many counts of this clonotype. The gene calls are TRBV12-5 and TRBJ2-5; D possibly corresponds to TRBD1 (5 bases). V lost 6 bases to trimming and J lost 4 bases, with 18 bases between them. Looked up from germline, CDR1 is LGHNT and CDR2 is FRNRAP. CDR3 length equals 15 residues. CDR3 region: CASGSTLAGPETQYF. CDR3 bases: TGTGCTAGTGGGTCTACTCTGGCAGGGCCAGAGACCCAGTACTTC.

This clonotype was detected many times. The chain employs TRBV7-2 and TRBJ2-3, with 10 bases lining up with TRBD2. The CDR3 runs 14 residues. The trim removed 6 bases at V and 3 bases at J, leaving 3 bases unmatched. Per germline, CDR1 SGHTA and CDR2 FQGNSA. CDR3 nucleotide sequence: TGTGCCAGCAGTCAGCGGGAGGGGACAGATACGCAGTATTTT. It is translated as CASSQREGTDTQYF.

This clonotype was counted ten times or more. This chain links TRBV7-2 with TRBJ2-7; D remains ambiguous. The CDR3 covers 13 residues. Germline V gives CDR1 SGHTA, CDR2 FQGNSA. V was shortened by 5 bases and J by 2 bases, with 10 bases between the two germline ends. This CDR3 reads CASSHGIPYEQYF. For the CDR3, the DNA is TGTGCCAGCAGCCACGGAATTCCCTACGAGCAGTACTTC.

The sample holds many counts of this clonotype. The CDR3 nucleotides are TGTGCCAGCAGAGAACAGGGAAGTAGCAATCAGCCCCAGCATTTT. The encoded protein is CASREQGSSNQPQHF. This chain joins TRBV28 and TRBJ1-5, with D tentatively TRBD1 (6 bases). Trimming cost V 6 bases and J 0 bases, with 12 bases left between them. CDR1 MDHEN and CDR2 SYDVKM come from the germline V gene. This CDR3 comprises 15 residues.

The chain employs TRBV11-1 and TRBJ2-3; no reliable D call. Per germline, CDR1 SGHAT and CDR2 FQDESV (reference sequence). V lost 3 bases to trimming and J lost 2 bases, with 12 bases between them. The CDR3 has 15 residues. CDR3 residues: CASSFVSRSTDTQYF. CDR3 sequence (DNA): TGTGCCAGCAGCTTTGTTAGCAGGTCCACAGATACGCAGTATTTT.

Of note for this clonotype: One base away lies a much larger clone, so this may be a sequencing read error. This sequence joins TRBV20-1 and TRBJ2-3, with 10 bases that match TRBD2. The germline gives CDR1 DFQATT, CDR2 SNEGSKA (reference sequence). J was trimmed by 0 bases and V by 6 bases; bases with no gene match: 3. This CDR3 spans 14 amino acids. The CDR3 reads CSAPTSGSTDTQYF. DNA of the CDR3: TGCAGTGCCCCGACTAGCGGGAGCACAGATACGCAGTATTTT.

The rearrangement links TRBV24-1 to TRBJ2-3; 8 bases align to TRBD2. J was trimmed by 2 bases and V by 4 bases; bases with no gene match: 10. Germline CDR1 and CDR2: KGHDR and SFDVKD. The CDR3 contains 17 residues. The CDR3 loop is CATSDPSGSIFTDTQYF. The CDR3 nucleotides read TGTGCCACCAGTGACCCGAGCGGGAGTATCTTCACAGATACGCAGTATTTT.

This clonotype showed up many times. This sequence joins TRBV10-3 and TRBJ2-1, with TRBD1 identical over 9 bases. CDR1 is ENHRY and CDR2 is SYGVKD in the germline V gene. CDR3 length equals 13 residues. V gave up 10 bases and J gave up 2 bases; unmatched junction bases: 3. CDR3 coding DNA: TGTGCCACCGGACAGGGGACCTACAATGAGCAGTTCTTC. It yields the protein CATGQGTYNEQFF.

To note about this clonotype: A much larger clonotype is one base distant, so this may be a read error. V gene TRBV10-3 combines with J gene TRBJ1-1; perhaps TRBD1 as D (6 bases). Trimming took 8 bases from V and 5 from J, leaving 12 bases between them. The CDR3 runs to 12 residues. CDR1 ENHRY and CDR2 SYGVKD come from the germline V gene. CDR3 protein: CAIGYQGTEAFF. In DNA, the CDR3 is TGTGCCATCGGTTATCAGGGGACTGAAGCTTTCTTT.